Listed below are T cell receptor beta chains from one sample, sequenced in a study of CD8 T cells in ankylosing spondylitis. TCRdb reprocessed the 5' RACE reads with MiXCR, giving one entry per CDR3 protein. The top ten clones hold 6% of a sample with roughly 150,000 distinct CDR3 sequences, approximately 32% of them seen once. Sequencing input: synovial fluid, either unsorted or a sorted T cell fraction (not recorded which). Receptors originate from a male donor with ankylosing spondylitis. Both conserved end residues are part of each CDR3. The order of the fields is J gene, clone size, D gene, V gene, CDR3 protein, CDR3 DNA. D genes are given only for firm matches. The listing skips clone size in some rows; elsewhere it reads once, few, many or a size class.

TRBJ2-2	.	.	TRBV5-1	CASSLGGDTGELFF	TGCGCCAGCAGCTTGGGGGGCGACACCGGGGAGCTGTTTTTT
TRBJ1-2	few	.	TRBV20-1	CSAFGGRSYNYGYTF	TGCAGTGCCTTCGGAGGACGGTCGTATAACTATGGCTACACCTTC
TRBJ2-1	few	.	TRBV20-1	CSAEDPGRQTGTDEQFF	TGCAGTGCGGAGGATCCCGGCCGTCAGACAGGCACGGATGAGCAGTTCTTC
TRBJ2-5	.	TRBD1	TRBV9	CASSPGTGKEETQYF	TGTGCCAGCAGCCCAGGGACAGGAAAGGAAGAGACCCAGTACTTC
TRBJ1-6	few	.	TRBV6-1	CASRGSVINSPLHF	TGTGCCAGCAGGGGGAGTGTGATTAATTCACCCCTCCACTTT
TRBJ2-3	once	.	TRBV20-1	CSAKPGAATDTQYF	TGCAGTGCTAAGCCCGGGGCGGCCACAGATACGCAGTATTTT
TRBJ2-5	.	.	TRBV9	CASSVGVGVFETQYF	TGTGCCAGCAGCGTAGGGGTGGGGGTGTTCGAGACCCAGTACTTC
TRBJ1-3	.	.	TRBV12-3/TRBV12-4	CASSPSGRPLGNTIYF	TGTGCCAGCAGCCCCTCCGGACGGCCACTCGGAAACACCATATATTTT
TRBJ1-2	few	.	TRBV2	CAITRDGPYGYTF	TGTGCCATCACTAGGGACGGCCCCTATGGCTACACCTTC
TRBJ2-1	.	TRBD1	TRBV5-1	CASSLRQGTIEQFF	TGCGCCAGCAGCCTACGACAGGGGACGATTGAGCAGTTCTTC
TRBJ1-1	.	.	TRBV20-1	CSAYQTGTGEAFF	TGCAGTGCCTACCAGACGGGAACAGGTGAAGCTTTCTTT
TRBJ1-2	.	.	TRBV27	CASSLAVGPYGYTF	TGTGCCAGCAGTTTAGCCGTCGGGCCTTATGGCTACACCTTC